Given below is one T cell receptor beta chain in context. The data originate from a study of CD8 T cells in Susac syndrome. The RNA, about 0.5 to 1 ug, was put through reverse transcription using random hexamers. With immunoSEQ multiplex PCR, TCR beta CDR3 was amplified across 54 Vbeta and 13 Jbeta. TCRdb reanalysed the immunoSEQ multiplex PCR reads using MiXCR and keeps one entry per CDR3 protein. This sample has about 200,000 distinct CDR3 sequences, with roughly 94% found just once. Germline V gives CDR1 LGHDT, CDR2 YNNKEL (reference sequence). This CDR3 is 10 amino acids long. V was pared by 0 bases and J by 12 bases, with 3 bases between. From blood CD8+ and CD4+ T cells, the TCR beta chain was sequenced.

The genes are TRBV3-1 and TRBJ2-1; D gene uncertain. Material for sequencing was CD4+ T cells from PBMCs. The receptor comes from a human donor in good health. The CDR3 reads CASSQERQFF. The CDR3 region has the DNA TGTGCCAGCAGCCAAGAGAGGCAGTTCTTC.